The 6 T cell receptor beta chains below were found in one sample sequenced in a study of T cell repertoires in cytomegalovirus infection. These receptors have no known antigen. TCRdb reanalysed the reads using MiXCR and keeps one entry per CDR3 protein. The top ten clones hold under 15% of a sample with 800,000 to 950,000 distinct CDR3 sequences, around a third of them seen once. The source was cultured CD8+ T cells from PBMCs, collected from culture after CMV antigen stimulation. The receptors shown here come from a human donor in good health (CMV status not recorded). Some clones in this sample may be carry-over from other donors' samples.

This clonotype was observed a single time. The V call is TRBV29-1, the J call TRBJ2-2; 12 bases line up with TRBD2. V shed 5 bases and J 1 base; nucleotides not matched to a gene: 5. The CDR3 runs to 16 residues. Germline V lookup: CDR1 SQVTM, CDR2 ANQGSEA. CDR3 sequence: CSVRTSGVLNTGELFF. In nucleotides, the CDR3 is TGCAGCGTTCGGACTAGCGGGGTCCTGAACACCGGGGAGCTGTTTTTT.

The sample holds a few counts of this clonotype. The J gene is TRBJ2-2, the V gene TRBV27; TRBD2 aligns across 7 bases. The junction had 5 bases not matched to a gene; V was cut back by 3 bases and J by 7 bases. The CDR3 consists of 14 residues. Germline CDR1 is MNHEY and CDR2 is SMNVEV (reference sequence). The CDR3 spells CASSLGGVGGELFF. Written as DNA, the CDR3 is TGTGCCAGCAGTTTGGGGGGGGTCGGCGGGGAGCTGTTTTTT.

CDR3 region: CSVGYLLRRTSAYAETQYF. CDR3 bases: TGCAGCGTTGGTTATCTCCTACGGCGGACTAGCGCCTATGCAGAGACCCAGTACTTC. The chain recombines TRBV29-1 with TRBJ2-5, with TRBD2 matching 9 bases. CDR1 and CDR2 (germline): SQVTM, ANQGSEA. The CDR3 totals 19 residues. Trimming removed 4 bases from V and 4 bases from J; junction bases left unmatched: 22. Looking up the rest from reference TRBV29-1 and TRBJ2-5 gives the full variable domain: SAVISQKPSRDICQRGTSLTIQCQVDSQVTMMFWYRQQPGQSLTLIATANQGSEATYESGFVIDKFPISRPNLTFSTLTVSNMSPEDSSIYLCSVGYLLRRTSAYAETQYFGPGTRLLVL.

The CDR3 reads CASSEARGRTGQPQHF. The CDR3 DNA reads as TGTGCCAGCAGTGAAGCCCGGGGGCGGACGGGACAGCCCCAGCATTTT. The chain combines TRBV6-1 with TRBJ1-5, with a tentative D call TRBD1 (6 bases). The CDR3 is made up of 16 amino acids. Germline loops: CDR1 MNHNS, CDR2 SASEGT. Trimming stripped 0 bases from V and 7 bases from J, with 16 bases between.

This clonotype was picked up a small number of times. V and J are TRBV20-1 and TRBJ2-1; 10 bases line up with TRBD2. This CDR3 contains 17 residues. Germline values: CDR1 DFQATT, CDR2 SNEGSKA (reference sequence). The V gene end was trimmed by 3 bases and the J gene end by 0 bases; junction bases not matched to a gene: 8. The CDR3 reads CSASVLAGDRSYNEQFF. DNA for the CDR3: TGCAGTGCTAGCGTGCTAGCGGGGGATCGCTCCTACAATGAGCAGTTCTTC.

The CDR3 region is CASSYRAAGARGFEAFF. As DNA, the CDR3 is TGTGCCAGCAGTTATAGAGCGGCAGGCGCACGGGGATTCGAAGCTTTCTTT. This chain joins TRBV6-6 and TRBJ1-1, with D unresolved. The germline V gene has CDR1 MNHNY and CDR2 SVGAGI (reference sequence). V was pared by 3 bases and J by 8 bases, with 25 bases between. The length of the CDR3 is 17 residues.